This note documents a single T cell receptor beta chain sequence. Its specificity is unknown. The J segment lost 5 bases and the V segment lost 5 bases, leaving 6 bases of the junction unmatched. Germline V gene data show CDR1 as WNHNN and CDR2 as SYGVQD (reference sequence). The CDR3 extends over 13 amino acids. These data belong to a study of T cell responses to AZD1222 COVID-19 vaccine. Study-wide results and limits: Donors were largely white British and mainly female; clonal diversity was possibly underestimated.

TCRdb's table, derived via immunoSEQ multiplex PCR, lists solely in-frame clones and lacks some. Among 150,000 to 200,000 clones listed, about nine tenths were seen once. The receptor was isolated from an adult in good health. Specimen: peripheral blood, collected on day 0 of AZD1222 vaccination. The chain uses TRBV10-1 and TRBJ2-7; 7 bases match TRBD1. The chain's CDR3 is CASSTDREHEQYF. CDR3 DNA: TGCGCCAGCAGTACTGACAGGGAGCACGAGCAGTACTTC.